A selection of T cell receptor beta chains follows, all from one sample in a study of cytomegalovirus exposure and HLA in healthy donors. Here immunoSEQ multiplex PCR was the method, and the copy in TCRdb shows in-frame clones only, minus some. Of 120,000 to 150,000 clones in the sample, about nine tenths were seen once. Sequencing used PBMCs. All receptors come from a man in his late teens or twenties in good health and CMV-seronegative. The CDR3 runs from the conserved cysteine through the conserved F or W. D genes are given only for firm matches. Clone sizes are given selectively: once, few, many, or a class where the clone is expanded.

j_call,d_call,clone_size,v_call,cdr3_aa,cdr3_nt
TRBJ1-2,.,.,TRBV2,CASSGFNWGGDGYTF,TGTGCCAGCAGTGGATTCAATTGGGGAGGAGATGGCTACACCTTC
TRBJ2-3,TRBD2,.,TRBV30,CAWSRGLAGVGTDTQYF,TGTGCCTGGAGTCGGGGACTAGCGGGGGTGGGCACAGATACGCAGTATTTT
TRBJ2-1,TRBD2,once,TRBV5-1,CASSLAGTSGRDEQFF,TGCGCCAGCAGCTTGGCCGGGACTAGCGGGAGAGATGAGCAGTTCTTC
TRBJ2-2,.,.,TRBV7-9,CASSLQGLFTGELFF,TGTGCCAGCAGCCTACAGGGTTTGTTTACCGGGGAGCTGTTTTTT
TRBJ1-2,TRBD1,few,TRBV7-9,CASSHERDRGVYGYTF,TGTGCCAGCAGCCACGAGAGGGACAGGGGCGTCTATGGCTACACCTTC
TRBJ1-2,.,.,TRBV9,CASSRGSAGYTF,TGTGCCAGCAGCAGGGGCTCCGCCGGCTACACCTTC
TRBJ2-4,TRBD1,.,TRBV9,CASSPAIERGTGENIQYF,TGTGCCAGCAGCCCCGCCATCGAGCGGGGGACAGGGGAAAACATTCAGTACTTC
TRBJ2-4,TRBD1,.,TRBV7-9,CASSSQGAQNIQYF,TGTGCCAGCAGCTCACAGGGGGCCCAAAACATTCAGTACTTC
TRBJ1-5,.,.,TRBV27,CASSPTTARQGGGNQPQHF,TGTGCCAGCAGTCCCACAACGGCTCGGCAGGGCGGGGGCAATCAGCCCCAGCATTTT
TRBJ1-2,TRBD1,.,TRBV5-1,CASSLQGSDGYTF,TGCGCCAGCAGCTTACAGGGGTCGGATGGCTACACCTTC
TRBJ1-1,.,.,TRBV19,CASSTTGLWAFF,TGTGCCAGTAGTACGACAGGTTTGTGGGCTTTCTTT
TRBJ2-1,TRBD2,.,TRBV11-2,CASSFRSGLAGNWGEQFF,TGTGCCAGCAGCTTCCGGTCGGGACTAGCGGGGAACTGGGGTGAGCAGTTCTTC
TRBJ1-3,.,.,TRBV4-1,CASSQDSGDTGNTIYF,TGCGCCAGCAGCCAAGATTCCGGGGATACTGGAAACACCATATATTTT
TRBJ2-7,TRBD2,.,TRBV7-2,CASSPLGGGYEQYF,TGTGCCAGCAGCCCCCTGGGGGGGGGCTACGAGCAGTACTTC
TRBJ2-5,TRBD2,.,TRBV6-4,CASSEVAGALETQYF,TGTGCCAGCAGTGAAGTAGCGGGAGCCTTAGAGACCCAGTACTTC
TRBJ2-1,.,.,TRBV29-1,CSVTRQSSYNEQFF,TGCAGCGTTACCCGACAAAGCTCCTACAATGAGCAGTTCTTC
TRBJ1-5,TRBD1,.,TRBV15,CATSRDRWDRGQDQPQHF,TGTGCCACCAGCAGAGATCGATGGGACAGGGGGCAAGATCAGCCCCAGCATTTT
TRBJ1-5,.,.,TRBV19,CASSTGLNQPQHF,TGTGCCAGCAGTACAGGGCTGAATCAGCCCCAGCATTTT
TRBJ1-4,TRBD1,once,TRBV11-1,CASSVPGQGRAEKLFF,TGTGCCAGCAGCGTCCCGGGACAGGGCCGGGCTGAAAAACTGTTTTTT
TRBJ1-6,TRBD1,.,TRBV5-1,CASSLEGTGVSPLHF,TGCGCCAGCAGCTTGGAGGGGACAGGGGTTTCACCCCTCCACTTT
TRBJ1-4,.,.,TRBV5-1,CASSLYTPTNEKLFF,TGCGCCAGCAGCTTGTACACACCAACTAATGAAAAACTGTTTTTT
TRBJ2-1,.,.,TRBV5-1,CASSFGPQGSSYNEQFF,TGCGCCAGCAGCTTCGGGCCTCAAGGGAGCTCCTACAATGAGCAGTTCTTC
TRBJ1-5,TRBD1,once,TRBV19,CASYLQGSNQPQHF,TGTGCCAGTTACCTACAGGGGAGCAATCAGCCCCAGCATTTT
TRBJ1-3,TRBD1,.,TRBV30,CAWKPPGQGPGNTIYF,TGTGCCTGGAAGCCCCCGGGACAGGGGCCTGGAAACACCATATATTTT
TRBJ2-2,.,.,TRBV11-3,CASSLGEAGTPGELFF,TGTGCCAGCAGCTTAGGGGAGGCGGGAACACCCGGGGAGCTGTTTTTT
TRBJ2-5,.,once,TRBV7-2,CASSPYRQGETQYF,TGTGCCAGCAGCCCATATAGGCAGGGCGAGACCCAGTACTTC
TRBJ2-5,TRBD2,.,TRBV27,CASSPGTSGKETQYF,TGTGCCAGCAGTCCAGGGACTAGCGGGAAAGAGACCCAGTACTTC
TRBJ2-1,TRBD2,.,TRBV2,CASRGGTSGRSWGNEQFF,TGTGCCAGCAGGGGCGGGACTAGCGGGAGGAGCTGGGGCAATGAGCAGTTCTTC
TRBJ2-5,TRBD2,.,TRBV2,CAITSGGRETQYF,TGTGCCATCACTAGCGGGGGGCGGGAGACCCAGTACTTC
TRBJ1-5,TRBD1,.,TRBV29-1,CSVVTGVGTQPQHF,TGCAGCGTGGTTACAGGGGTAGGGACTCAGCCCCAGCATTTT
TRBJ2-3,.,.,TRBV11-3,CASSPDSDTQYF,TGTGCCAGCAGCCCAGATAGCGATACGCAGTATTTT
TRBJ2-7,TRBD1,.,TRBV19,CASSPTGTGGGEQYF,TGTGCCAGTAGTCCGACCGGGACAGGGGGAGGCGAGCAGTACTTC
TRBJ1-2,.,few,TRBV7-2,CASSLNYDSRYYGYTF,TGTGCCAGCAGCTTAAATTACGACAGCAGATACTATGGCTACACCTTC
TRBJ1-2,.,.,TRBV5-1,CASSGLFGPGYGYTF,TGCGCCAGCAGCGGTCTATTCGGGCCGGGGTATGGCTACACCTTC
TRBJ2-5,.,.,TRBV6-1,CASSEGRGRETQYF,TGTGCCAGCAGTGAAGGGCGGGGGCGAGAGACCCAGTACTTC
TRBJ1-1,.,.,TRBV29-1,CSVEADRSNTEAFF,TGCAGCGTTGAGGCCGACAGATCGAACACTGAAGCTTTCTTT
TRBJ2-1,.,.,TRBV2,CASSVYNNEQFF,TGTGCCAGCAGTGTATACAACAATGAGCAGTTCTTC
TRBJ1-2,.,few,TRBV25-1,CASSESYYGYTF,TGTGCCAGCAGTGAGTCCTACTATGGCTACACCTTC
TRBJ1-5,.,.,TRBV30,CAWSTVPTLVQPQHF,TGTGCCTGGAGTACAGTCCCCACTCTCGTTCAGCCCCAGCATTTT